A single sample gave rise to the 30 T cell receptor beta chains below, sequenced in a study of T cell responses to AZD1222 COVID-19 vaccine. The assay was immunoSEQ multiplex PCR, and TCRdb's table has in-frame clones only and misses some. The data show some 180,000 clones, over 80% seen once. The sequencing used peripheral blood, collected 28 days after the second dose of the MenACWY control vaccine. The receptors derive from an adult who received the MenACWY meningococcal vaccine as a control.

The chain employs TRBV5-5 and TRBJ1-5; the D gene is possibly TRBD1 (6 bases). Germline loops: CDR1 SGHKS, CDR2 YYEKEE (reference sequence). This CDR3 is 15 amino acids long. The V end lost 0 bases, the J end lost 8 bases, and 15 bases lay between the germline ends. The CDR3 region is CASSLGTTGREPQHF. The CDR3 nucleotides read TGTGCCAGCAGCTTGGGCACTACAGGGAGAGAGCCCCAGCATTTT.

The chain combines TRBV7-3 with TRBJ1-1; the D is unclear. The CDR3 consists of 15 residues. Looked up from germline, CDR1 is SGHTA and CDR2 is FQGTGA. V lost 1 base and J lost 1, with 10 bases in between. CDR3 region: CASSLSVAGNTEAFF. The CDR3 DNA reads TGTGCCAGCAGCTTAAGTGTCGCGGGGAACACTGAAGCTTTCTTT.

V and J are TRBV5-1 and TRBJ1-1; possibly TRBD1 for D (6 bases). The CDR3 covers 14 residues. Trimming took off 4 bases at V and 1 base at J, with 11 bases between the two ends. Germline CDR1 is SGHRS and CDR2 is YFSETQ. This CDR3 is CASSVWGQNTEAFF. In DNA, the CDR3 is TGCGCCAGCAGCGTATGGGGACAGAACACTGAAGCTTTCTTT.

This chain links TRBV7-3 with TRBJ2-1, with D tentatively TRBD2 (6 bases). Germline V gene lookup returns CDR1 SGHTA and CDR2 FQGTGA. This CDR3 region has 16 residues. Between the trimmed V and J ends, which lost 5 bases and 7 bases, there was a span of 21 bases. The CDR3 reads CASSPAAGRRRNEQFF. CDR3 bases: TGTGCCAGCAGCCCCGCCGCGGGGAGACGTCGGAATGAGCAGTTCTTC.

The chain couples TRBV19 to TRBJ1-1; TRBD1 matches 10 bases. The CDR3 runs to 16 residues. Looked up from germline, CDR1 is LNHDA and CDR2 is SQIVND (reference sequence). Germline trimming cut 5 bases from V and 8 bases from J; bases unmatched to any gene: 14. In DNA form, the CDR3 reads TGTGCCAGTAGTCTGGAATGGACAGGGGGATCCGGCGAAGCTTTCTTT. It specifies CASSLEWTGGSGEAFF.

This chain connects TRBV24-1 to TRBJ2-1, with TRBD1 matching over 8 bases. The V gene's germline CDR1 is KGHDR and CDR2 SFDVKD. The CDR3 loop spans 15 amino acids. The V segment lost 4 bases and the J segment 5 bases; nucleotides outside the gene matches: 6. The CDR3 DNA reads TGTGCCACCAGTGAGCCTGGACAGGGCAACAATGAGCAGTTCTTC. Protein product: CATSEPGQGNNEQFF.

The CDR3 DNA reads as TGTGCCAGCAGCCCCCGTGCTAGCGGGGGGGCAGGAGAGACCCAGTACTTC. It is translated as CASSPRASGGAGETQYF. V gene TRBV5-4 combines with J gene TRBJ2-5, with TRBD2 matching over 12 bases. CDR3 length equals 17 residues. In germline, CDR1 is SGHNT, CDR2 YYREEE (reference sequence). With V trimmed by 4 bases and J by 4 bases, 11 bases remained unmatched.

The CDR3 loop reads CSVGEQMNTEAFF. CDR3 bases: TGCAGCGTTGGTGAGCAGATGAACACTGAAGCTTTCTTT. The chain combines TRBV29-1 with TRBJ1-1, with unresolved D. The germline gives CDR1 SQVTM, CDR2 ANQGSEA. CDR3 length equals 13 residues. V was pared by 4 bases and J by 0 bases, with 9 bases between.

J is TRBJ2-1 and V is TRBV6-2 or TRBV6-3, with 12 bases fitting TRBD2. V dropped 6 bases and J dropped 8; count of bases not matched to a gene: 8. The CDR3 is 15 residues long. Germline CDR1 MNHEY, CDR2 SVGEGT. CDR3 residues: CASSNGLAGSHEQFF. The CDR3 DNA follows: TGTGCCAGCAGCAATGGACTAGCGGGGTCGCATGAGCAGTTCTTC.

The rearrangement joins TRBV6-2 or TRBV6-3 to TRBJ2-7, with 8 positions matching TRBD1. The trim removed 5 bases at V and 3 bases at J, leaving 12 bases unmatched. This CDR3 region has 16 residues. Per germline, CDR1 MNHEY and CDR2 SVGEGT. Written as DNA, the CDR3 is TGTGCCAGCAGTACTTCCAGGGGGCGCGTTGTCTACGAGCAGTACTTC. Translating gives CASSTSRGRVVYEQYF.

The chain couples TRBV18 to TRBJ1-1; 10 positions match TRBD1. Unmatched junction bases numbered 11, after V lost 5 bases and J lost 5 bases. CDR1 is KGHSH, CDR2 LQKENI, per germline. This CDR3 region has 16 residues. The CDR3 sequence: CASSTTGQGMSTEAFF. The CDR3 DNA is TGTGCCAGCTCAACGACGGGACAGGGGATGAGTACTGAAGCTTTCTTT.

This clone showed up just a few times. The CDR3 DNA sequence: TGTGCCAGCAGCTCCTTGGGGACAGTCGGCGGTGAGCAGTTCTTC. Its translation: CASSSLGTVGGEQFF. The rearrangement joins TRBV5-5 to TRBJ2-1; TRBD1 matches 7 bases. The length of the CDR3 is 15 residues. The J segment lost 9 bases and the V segment lost 3 bases, leaving 12 bases of the junction unmatched. Per the germline V gene, CDR1 is SGHKS and CDR2 is YYEKEE (reference sequence).

J is TRBJ1-2 and V is TRBV7-2; TRBD1 is a possible D gene (5 bases). The CDR3 covers 14 residues. Germline loops: CDR1 SGHTA, CDR2 FQGNSA. Deletions cut 0 bases from V and 3 bases from J, with 8 bases between. The CDR3 loop is CASSLAFRDYGYTF. DNA for the CDR3: TGTGCCAGCAGCTTAGCATTCAGGGACTATGGCTACACCTTC.

The rearrangement uses TRBV7-2 and TRBJ1-5, with 9 bases that match TRBD1. The CDR3 consists of 19 residues. V lost 2 bases and J lost 4; bases outside the gene matches: 15. Germline V CDR1 and CDR2: SGHTA, FQGNSA. DNA for the CDR3: TGTGCCAGCAGCTTATATCCCCCCTCCCACAGGGGGCAAAATCAGCCCCAGCATTTT. This codes for CASSLYPPSHRGQNQPQHF.

The rearrangement uses TRBV5-1 and TRBJ1-6, with D maybe TRBD1 (5 bases). Germline lookup yields CDR1 SGHRS and CDR2 YFSETQ. CDR3 length equals 14 residues. With 4 bases removed from V and 7 bases from J, the gap between germline ends came to 12 bases. The CDR3 DNA reads as TGCGCCAGCAGCCCGGGGACGGGGAATTCACCCCTCCACTTT. This gives the protein CASSPGTGNSPLHF. The complete variable domain, with remaining parts taken from reference TRBV5-1 and TRBJ1-6, reads KAGVTQTPRYLIKTRGQQVTLSCSPISGHRSVSWYQQTPGQGLQFLFEYFSETQRNKGNFPGRFSGRQFSNSRSEMNVSTLELGDSALYLCASSPGTGNSPLHFGNGTRLTVT.

The CDR3 sequence: CASSLRGLAGGQETQYF. The DNA for the CDR3 is TGCGCCAGCAGCTTGAGGGGACTAGCGGGGGGACAAGAGACCCAGTACTTC. The chain joins TRBV5-1 to TRBJ2-5; 15 nucleotides agree with TRBD2. Germline loops: CDR1 SGHRS, CDR2 YFSETQ. J gave up 2 bases and V 1 base, and 3 bases lay outside the gene matches. The CDR3 covers 17 residues.

This chain joins TRBV3-1 (or the pseudogene TRBV3-2) and TRBJ1-1, with 8 bases matching TRBD1. This CDR3 spans 12 amino acids. The germline V gene encodes CDR1 LGHDT and CDR2 YNNKEL (reference sequence). V gave up 5 bases and J gave up 11 bases; unmatched junction bases: 7. The CDR3 DNA sequence: TGTGCCAGCAGCACCCGGACAGGGTGGGCTTTCTTT. Translated: CASSTRTGWAFF.

V and J are TRBV7-9 and TRBJ1-1, with 8 positions matching TRBD1. CDR1 is SEHNR and CDR2 is FQNEAQ in the germline V gene (reference sequence). The V segment lost 5 bases and the J segment 7 bases; nucleotides outside the gene matches: 12. The CDR3 runs to 15 residues. In nucleotides, the CDR3 is TGTGCCAGCAGCATAACCGGACAGGGTTTAATTGAAGCTTTCTTT. As protein: CASSITGQGLIEAFF. The full variable domain, with the rest looked up from reference TRBV7-9 and TRBJ1-1, is DTGVSQNPRHKITKRGQNVTFRCDPISEHNRLYWYRQTLGQGPEFLTYFQNEAQLEKSRLLSDRFSAERPKGSFSTLEIQRTEQGDSAMYLCASSITGQGLIEAFFGQGTRLTVV.

This chain connects TRBV5-6 to TRBJ1-5; the D is unclear. The V gene lost 1 base and the J gene lost 7 bases, with 21 bases spanning the gap. CDR1 is SGHDT and CDR2 is YYEEEE in the germline V gene. The CDR3 consists of 17 residues. The CDR3 here is CASSLSRAGGPRQPQHF. Here the CDR3 DNA reads TGTGCCAGCAGCTTGAGTCGTGCGGGAGGTCCTCGGCAGCCCCAGCATTTT.

This chain joins TRBV19 and TRBJ1-2; D is unclear. Germline-derived CDR1 and CDR2 are LNHDA and SQIVND (reference sequence). The CDR3 runs 16 residues. V dropped 5 bases and J dropped 3 bases, with 19 bases sitting between them. The CDR3: CASSLLTELDHYGYTF. CDR3 bases: TGTGCCAGTAGTCTGCTAACAGAGCTAGACCACTATGGCTACACCTTC.

This sequence joins TRBV2 and TRBJ1-1; D unclear. This CDR3 spans 11 amino acids. CDR1 is SNHLY and CDR2 is FYNNEI in the germline V gene. The V gene lost 8 bases and the J gene lost 8 bases, with 12 bases spanning the gap. The CDR3 region is CASSREVEAFF. The CDR3 bases are TGTGCCAGCTCCCGGGAGGTCGAAGCTTTCTTT. The whole variable domain, remainder taken from reference TRBV2 and TRBJ1-1, is EPEVTQTPSHQVTQMGQEVILRCVPISNHLYFYWYRQILGQKVEFLVSFYNNEISEKSEIFDDQFSVERPDGSNFTLKIRSTKLEDSAMYFCASSREVEAFFGQGTRLTVV.

The V gene is TRBV5-8, the J gene TRBJ1-2; possible D gene TRBD1, 6 bases. Germline loops: CDR1 SGHTS, CDR2 YDEGEE. The length of the CDR3 is 17 residues. Trimming stripped 7 bases from V and 4 bases from J, with 26 bases between. The CDR3 DNA reads TGTGCCAGCCACAACAGACTCGGTAGGGGGGCTGGCTATGGCTACACCTTC. Translating it yields CASHNRLGRGAGYGYTF.

The rearrangement links TRBV5-1 to TRBJ1-1, with D possibly being TRBD1 (6 bases). This CDR3 has 14 amino acids. The V and J ends lost 5 bases and 4 bases respectively, with 15 bases between them. The germline V gene has CDR1 SGHRS and CDR2 YFSETQ. The CDR3 sequence is CASRAERGTTEAFF. The CDR3 DNA is TGCGCCAGCAGGGCCGAAAGGGGGACCACTGAAGCTTTCTTT.

This clone was counted a single time. The chain carries TRBV29-1 and TRBJ2-3; 7 nucleotides align to TRBD2. V trimming: 7 bases; J trimming: 1 base; junction bases outside the gene matches: 5. The CDR3 spans 13 residues. Germline CDR1 and CDR2: SQVTM and ANQGSEA. DNA for the CDR3: TGCAGCGGCAACCTAGCGGGCACAGATACGCAGTATTTT. It encodes CSGNLAGTDTQYF.

The chain couples TRBV20-1 to TRBJ1-2, with D possibly being TRBD1 (5 bases). The V gene's germline CDR1 is DFQATT and CDR2 SNEGSKA (reference sequence). Trimming stripped 3 bases from V and 8 bases from J, with 16 bases between. The CDR3 spans 13 residues. CDR3 residues: CSASQQAGEGYTF. The CDR3 DNA reads as TGCAGTGCTAGTCAGCAGGCGGGGGAGGGCTACACCTTC.

The chain has TRBV21-1 and TRBJ1-5; TRBD1 reflects the table's D call only, with no check against the DNA. TRBV21-1 is a documented pseudogene. The CDR3 extends over 19 amino acids. CDR3 protein: CASSPRGRTGGQFGQPQHF. In DNA, the CDR3 is TGTGCCAGCAGCCCACGGGGGAGGACAGGGGGACAATTCGGTCAGCCCCAGCATTTT.

This chain joins TRBV2 and TRBJ1-6; no clear D gene. The CDR3 spans 12 residues. Germline V gene data show CDR1 as SNHLY and CDR2 as FYNNEI. V gave up 4 bases and J gave up 14 bases, with 12 bases separating them. CDR3 DNA: TGTGCCAGCAGTGGGCGGGCAGTCACCCTCCACTTT. Protein: CASSGRAVTLHF.

This rearrangement joins TRBV18 to TRBJ1-2; 7 nucleotides match TRBD1. CDR1 is KGHSH, CDR2 LQKENI, per germline. The CDR3 consists of 13 residues. With V trimmed by 6 bases and J by 8 bases, 9 bases remained unmatched. CDR3 in DNA: TGTGCCAGCTCCCCCGACAGGGATTCCGGCTACACCTTC. Encoded protein: CASSPDRDSGYTF.

The V gene is TRBV3-1 (or the pseudogene TRBV3-2), the J gene TRBJ1-6; the D gene is possibly TRBD1 (5 bases). The CDR3 runs 16 residues. Germline loops: CDR1 LGHDT, CDR2 YNNKEL (reference sequence). V was pared by 7 bases and J by 9 bases, with 22 bases between. The CDR3 is CASNPGGGGDGSPLHF. CDR3 in DNA: TGTGCCAGCAACCCCGGGGGGGGAGGGGATGGTTCACCCCTCCACTTT.

This chain connects TRBV5-1 to TRBJ2-3; TRBD2 matches at 7 bases. CDR1 is SGHRS and CDR2 is YFSETQ in the germline V gene. The CDR3 totals 15 residues. The ends lost 0 bases at V and 5 bases at J; junction bases unmatched: 6. CDR3 amino acids: CASSLAGGMVDTQYF. CDR3 nucleotides: TGCGCCAGCAGCTTGGCGGGGGGAATGGTAGATACGCAGTATTTT. Together with reference TRBV5-1 and TRBJ2-3, the CDR3 gives the full variable domain: KAGVTQTPRYLIKTRGQQVTLSCSPISGHRSVSWYQQTPGQGLQFLFEYFSETQRNKGNFPGRFSGRQFSNSRSEMNVSTLELGDSALYLCASSLAGGMVDTQYFGPGTRLTVL.